Here is one T cell receptor beta chain with its context. Its antigen is not identified. The primer mix had 60 Vbeta and 13 Jbeta primers. Repertoires were generated with immunoSEQ multiplex PCR, while TCRdb's copy carries only in-frame clones and drops some. The sample has 70,000 to 90,000 clones; the top ten hold around 4%. The sample is drawn from a study of cytomegalovirus exposure and HLA in healthy donors. About the research overall: From HLA-typed donors, an early data release held some 80 million unique TCRs. Points from the study as a whole: Links to common viral pathogens appeared, in a later analysis, for several of the most significant clusters. A few chains tied to CMV proved CMV antigen-specific in vitro.

With 5 bases clipped from V and 2 bases from J, the junction kept 10 bases outside the gene matches. Germline CDR1 WNHNN, CDR2 SYGVQD (reference sequence). The CDR3 length is 17 residues. This TCR was sampled from a man between 18 and 35 years old in good health and CMV-seropositive. The sample consisted of PBMCs. This sequence joins TRBV10-1 and TRBJ2-1; 9 bases align to TRBD1. The CDR3 DNA reads TGCGCCAGCAGTCTAGGAGCCGGGACAGGGACCTACAATGAGCAGTTCTTC. Its translation: CASSLGAGTGTYNEQFF.